This T cell receptor (beta chain) came from a study of shared clonotypes between healthy human individuals. Findings of the study overall: Large sequencing depth failed to make sorted-subset sequencing complete, rarefaction showed.

Germline values: CDR1 SSHAT, CDR2 FNYEAQ (reference sequence). With 11 bases clipped from V and 1 base from J, the junction kept 8 bases outside the gene matches. The CDR3 is made up of 14 amino acids. This clone showed up just a few times. What it recognizes is unknown. Method: immunoSEQ multiplex PCR; TCRdb's copy keeps in-frame clones and lacks some. The sample records under 650,000 clones, about 95% being singletons. This sequence originates from a woman in her twenties or thirties in good health. The gene calls are TRBV7-7 and TRBJ2-1; 7 bases align to TRBD2. Sequenced: naive CD4+ T cells sorted from blood. The subset: CD45RA+ positively selected. The CDR3 spells CASSRDYSYNEQFF. The CDR3, as DNA: TGTGCCTCCAGCCGGGACTATTCCTACAATGAGCAGTTCTTC.